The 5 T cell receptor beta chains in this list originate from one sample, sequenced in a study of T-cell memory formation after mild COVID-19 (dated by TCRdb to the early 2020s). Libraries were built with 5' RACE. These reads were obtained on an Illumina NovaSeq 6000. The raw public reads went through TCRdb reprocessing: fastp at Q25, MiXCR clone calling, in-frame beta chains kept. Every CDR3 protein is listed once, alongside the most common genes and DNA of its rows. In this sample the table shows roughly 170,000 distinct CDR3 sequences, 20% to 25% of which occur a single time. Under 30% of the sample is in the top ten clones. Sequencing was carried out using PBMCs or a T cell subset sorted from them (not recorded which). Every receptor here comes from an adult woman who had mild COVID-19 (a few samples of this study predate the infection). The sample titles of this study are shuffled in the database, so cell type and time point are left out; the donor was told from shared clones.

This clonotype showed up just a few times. The CDR3 DNA follows: TGCGCCAGCAGCCAAGAATCAGGCCCTGGTTGGCATAGGTACTTC. Amino acid sequence: CASSQESGPGWHRYF. The gene calls are TRBV4-1 and TRBJ2-4; no firm D call. The length of the CDR3 is 15 residues. CDR1 and CDR2 (germline): MGHRA, YSYEKL. The V end was cut by 0 bases, the J end by 15 bases, with 21 bases between.

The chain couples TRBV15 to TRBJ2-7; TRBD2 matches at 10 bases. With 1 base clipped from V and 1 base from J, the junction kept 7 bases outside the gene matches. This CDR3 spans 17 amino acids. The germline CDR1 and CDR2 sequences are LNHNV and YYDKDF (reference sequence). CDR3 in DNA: TGTGCCACCAGCAGAGTTCCTAGCGGGAGCCCGTCCTACGAGCAGTACTTC. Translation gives CATSRVPSGSPSYEQYF. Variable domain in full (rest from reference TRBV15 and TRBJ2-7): DAMVIQNPRYQVTQFGKPVTLSCSQTLNHNVMYWYQQKSSQAPKLLFHYYDKDFNNEADTPDNFQSRRPNTSFCFLDIRSPGLGDTAMYLCATSRVPSGSPSYEQYFGPGTRLTVT.

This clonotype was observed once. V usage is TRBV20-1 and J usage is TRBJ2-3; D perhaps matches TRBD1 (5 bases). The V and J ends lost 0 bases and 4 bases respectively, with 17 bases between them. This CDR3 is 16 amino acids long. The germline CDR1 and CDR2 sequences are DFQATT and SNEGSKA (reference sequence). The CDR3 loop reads CSARDTAGLAADTQYF. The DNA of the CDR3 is TGCAGTGCTAGAGATACGGCAGGGCTGGCCGCAGATACGCAGTATTTT.

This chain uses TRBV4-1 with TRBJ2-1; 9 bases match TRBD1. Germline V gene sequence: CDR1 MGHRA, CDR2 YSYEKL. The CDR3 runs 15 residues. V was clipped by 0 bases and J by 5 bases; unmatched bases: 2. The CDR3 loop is CASSQDGTGNNEQFF. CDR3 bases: TGCGCCAGCAGCCAAGATGGGACAGGGAACAATGAGCAGTTCTTC.

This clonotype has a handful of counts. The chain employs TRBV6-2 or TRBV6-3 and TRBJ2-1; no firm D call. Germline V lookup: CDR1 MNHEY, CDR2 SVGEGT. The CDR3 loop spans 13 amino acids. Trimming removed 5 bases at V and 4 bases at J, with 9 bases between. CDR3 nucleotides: TGTGCCAGCAGTGACGTCGGGTACAATGAGCAGTTCTTC. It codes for CASSDVGYNEQFF.